This T cell receptor (beta chain) stems from a study of a mutant IDH1 vaccine in newly diagnosed glioma. At the level of the study: Patients began vaccination 4-6 weeks after radiotherapy alone, or with temozolomide cycles. Earlier care involved radiotherapy, temozolomide, or both, and the majority received both. Sex distribution of treated patients was approximately 62% male and approximately 38% female; mean age was about 41 years.

Libraries were prepared by immunoSEQ multiplex PCR; TCRdb keeps only in-frame clonotypes and omits some of them. Of about 33,000 clones in the sample, around nine tenths were seen once. This CDR3 is built from 11 residues. Trimming cost V 4 bases and J 6 bases, with 5 bases left between them. The V gene's germline CDR1 is ENHRY and CDR2 SYGVKD. Time point defined: week 23, last vaccination. The vaccine gave 300 ug of a 20-mer mutant IDH1 peptide subcutaneously per dose. This clone is a singleton in its sample. The antigen remains unidentified. The TCR originated in a man between 35 and 55 years old with glioma. Sample: PBMCs, taken from a glioma patient whose treatment included an IDH1 peptide vaccine. The rearrangement joins TRBV10-3 to TRBJ2-3, with D perhaps TRBD1 or TRBD2 (5 bases each). The CDR3 protein is CAISGGDTQYF. CDR3 coding DNA: TGTGCCATCAGTGGGGGGGATACGCAGTATTTT.